This TCR beta chain appears in the sequencing data of a study of control samples from healthy donors and cancer patients. Here immunoSEQ multiplex PCR was the method, and the copy in TCRdb shows in-frame clones only, minus some. This table has 140,000 or so clones, about nine tenths appearing once. The V end lost 4 bases, the J end lost 4 bases, and 13 bases lay between the germline ends. The CDR3 covers 14 residues. The V gene's germline CDR1 is SGHRS and CDR2 YFSETQ. The receptor was isolated from a man between 25 and 39 years old in good health. This sequence joins TRBV5-1 and TRBJ2-3; D might be TRBD1 (5 bases). Sequenced input: blood. The CDR3 region is CASSPQGSPDTQYF. The CDR3, as DNA: TGCGCCAGCAGCCCGCAGGGTTCACCAGATACGCAGTATTTT.